What follows are 3 T cell receptor beta chains derived from one specimen sequenced in a study of identical twins. TCRdb re-analysed the 5' RACE reads in MiXCR, keeping a single row per CDR3 protein. The sample consists of roughly 500,000 distinct CDR3 sequences, less than 25% of them appearing once. Separately, the same data were catalogued under a study of T cells expressing NK-cell markers.

The sample comprised CD4+ T cells sorted from blood. The source is a woman aged 18-30 years in good health.

J is TRBJ2-7 and V is TRBV6-6, with D perhaps matching TRBD2 (5 bases). Trimming removed 8 bases from V and 3 bases from J, with 11 bases in between. Germline CDR1 reads MNHNY; CDR2 reads SVGAGI (reference sequence). This CDR3 is 12 amino acids long. The CDR3 spells CASSKGDYEQYF. CDR3 in DNA: TGTGCCAGCTCTAAGGGAGACTACGAGCAGTACTTC.

The CDR3 spells CASSVVGSSTDTQYF. CDR3 DNA sequence: TGTGCCAGCAGCGTAGTAGGCTCAAGCACAGATACGCAGTATTTT. The chain joins TRBV9 to TRBJ2-3; D gene uncertain. Germline assignment: CDR1 SGDLS and CDR2 YYNGEE. The CDR3 runs to 15 residues. Between the trimmed V and J ends, which lost 0 bases and 0 bases, there was a span of 8 bases.

This clonotype has a handful of counts. The chain has TRBV9 and TRBJ2-1, with a weak D call TRBD2 (6 bases). V lost 0 bases and J 7 bases, leaving 17 bases between the germline ends. The germline V gene has CDR1 SGDLS and CDR2 YYNGEE. The CDR3 has 16 residues. The CDR3 spells CASSVGRNLATNEQFF. CDR3 bases: TGTGCCAGCAGCGTAGGAAGGAACCTAGCGACAAATGAGCAGTTCTTC.